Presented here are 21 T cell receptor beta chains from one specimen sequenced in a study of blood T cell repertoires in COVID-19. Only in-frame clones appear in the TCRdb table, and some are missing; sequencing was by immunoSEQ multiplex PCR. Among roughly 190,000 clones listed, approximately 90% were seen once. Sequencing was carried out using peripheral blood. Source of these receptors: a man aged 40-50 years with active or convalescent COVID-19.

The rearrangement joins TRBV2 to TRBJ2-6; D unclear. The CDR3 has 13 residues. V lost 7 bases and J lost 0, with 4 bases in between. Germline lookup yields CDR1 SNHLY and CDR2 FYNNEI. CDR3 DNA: TGTGCCAGCACCTACTCTGGGGCCAACGTCCTGACTTTC. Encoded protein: CASTYSGANVLTF. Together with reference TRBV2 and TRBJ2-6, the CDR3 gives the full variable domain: EPEVTQTPSHQVTQMGQEVILRCVPISNHLYFYWYRQILGQKVEFLVSFYNNEISEKSEIFDDQFSVERPDGSNFTLKIRSTKLEDSAMYFCASTYSGANVLTFGAGSRLTVL.

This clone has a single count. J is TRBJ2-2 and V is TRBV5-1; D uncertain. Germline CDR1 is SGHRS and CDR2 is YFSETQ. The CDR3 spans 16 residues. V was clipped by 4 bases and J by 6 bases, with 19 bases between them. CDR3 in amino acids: CASSAPGWSHAGELFF. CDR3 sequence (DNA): TGCGCCAGCAGCGCACCCGGGTGGTCCCATGCCGGGGAGCTGTTTTTT.

The CDR3 protein is CASSHRAGASDEQFF. The CDR3 DNA is TGCGCCAGCAGCCACAGAGCGGGAGCTTCGGATGAGCAGTTCTTC. The chain links TRBV4-1 to TRBJ2-1; TRBD2 aligns across 8 bases. Trimming at V came to 3 bases and at J to 8 bases, leaving 9 bases not matched to a gene. The CDR3 has 15 residues. Germline V gene data show CDR1 as MGHRA and CDR2 as YSYEKL.

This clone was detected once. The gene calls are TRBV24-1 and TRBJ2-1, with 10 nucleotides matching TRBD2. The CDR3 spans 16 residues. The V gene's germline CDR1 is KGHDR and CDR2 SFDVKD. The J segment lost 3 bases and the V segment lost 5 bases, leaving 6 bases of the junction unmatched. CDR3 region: CATSVSQREGYNEQFF. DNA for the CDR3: TGTGCCACCAGTGTTTCTCAGCGGGAGGGCTACAATGAGCAGTTCTTC.

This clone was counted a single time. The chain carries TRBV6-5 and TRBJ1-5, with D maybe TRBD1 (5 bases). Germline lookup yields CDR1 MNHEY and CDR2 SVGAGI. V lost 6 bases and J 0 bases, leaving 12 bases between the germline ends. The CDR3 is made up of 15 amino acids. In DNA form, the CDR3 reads TGTGCCAGCAGCCGGACACCTAATAGCAATCAGCCCCAGCATTTT. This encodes CASSRTPNSNQPQHF.

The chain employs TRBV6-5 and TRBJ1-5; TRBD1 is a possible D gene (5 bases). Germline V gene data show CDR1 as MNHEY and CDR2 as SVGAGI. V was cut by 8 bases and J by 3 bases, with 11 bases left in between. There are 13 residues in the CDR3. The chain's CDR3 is CASADSNNQPQHF. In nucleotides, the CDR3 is TGTGCCAGCGCCGACAGCAACAATCAGCCCCAGCATTTT.

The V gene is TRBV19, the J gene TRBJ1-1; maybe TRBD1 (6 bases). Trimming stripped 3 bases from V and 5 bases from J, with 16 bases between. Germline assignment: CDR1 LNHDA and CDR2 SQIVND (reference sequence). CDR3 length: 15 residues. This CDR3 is CASSIWGGQRTEAFF. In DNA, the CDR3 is TGTGCCAGTAGTATCTGGGGGGGCCAGCGAACTGAAGCTTTCTTT.

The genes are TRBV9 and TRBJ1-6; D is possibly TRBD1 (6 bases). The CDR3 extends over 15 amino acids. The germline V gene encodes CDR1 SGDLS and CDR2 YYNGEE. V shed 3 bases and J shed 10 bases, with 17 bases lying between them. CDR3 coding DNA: TGTGCCAGCAGCGCCTTCGCAGGGGTTGGATCACCCCTCCACTTT. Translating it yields CASSAFAGVGSPLHF.

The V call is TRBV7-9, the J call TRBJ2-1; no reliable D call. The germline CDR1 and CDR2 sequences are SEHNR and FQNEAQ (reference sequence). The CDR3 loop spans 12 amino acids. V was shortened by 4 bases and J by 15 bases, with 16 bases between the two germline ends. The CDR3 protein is CASSSTERSTFF. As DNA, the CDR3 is TGTGCCAGCAGCTCAACCGAGAGGAGCACGTTCTTC.

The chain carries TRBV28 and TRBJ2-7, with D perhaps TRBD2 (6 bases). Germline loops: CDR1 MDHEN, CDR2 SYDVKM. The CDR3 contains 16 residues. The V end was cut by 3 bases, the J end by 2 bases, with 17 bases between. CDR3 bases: TGTGCCAGCAGTTTCTTGACGGGACTTTCCACCTACGAGCAGTACTTC. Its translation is CASSFLTGLSTYEQYF.

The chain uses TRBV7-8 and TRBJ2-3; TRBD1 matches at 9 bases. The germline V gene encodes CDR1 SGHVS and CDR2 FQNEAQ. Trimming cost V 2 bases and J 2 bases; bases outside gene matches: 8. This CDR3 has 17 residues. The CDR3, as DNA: TGTGCCAGCAGCTTACGATCCGGGACAGGGTACACAGATACGCAGTATTTT. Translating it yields CASSLRSGTGYTDTQYF.

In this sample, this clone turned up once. The DNA of the CDR3 is TGCGCCAGCAGCTCAATCGGGAAGCGGGGGGACTACAATGAGCAGTTCTTC. As protein: CASSSIGKRGDYNEQFF. The chain carries TRBV5-1 and TRBJ2-1; 9 bases match TRBD2. This CDR3 spans 17 amino acids. In germline, CDR1 is SGHRS, CDR2 YFSETQ. Trimming cost V 3 bases and J 3 bases; bases outside gene matches: 10.

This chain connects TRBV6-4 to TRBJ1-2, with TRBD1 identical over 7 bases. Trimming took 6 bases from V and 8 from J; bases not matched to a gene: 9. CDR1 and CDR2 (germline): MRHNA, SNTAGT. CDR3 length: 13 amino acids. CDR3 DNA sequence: TGTGCCAGCAGCCCAATTCGAGGGGGCGGCTACACCTTC. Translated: CASSPIRGGGYTF.

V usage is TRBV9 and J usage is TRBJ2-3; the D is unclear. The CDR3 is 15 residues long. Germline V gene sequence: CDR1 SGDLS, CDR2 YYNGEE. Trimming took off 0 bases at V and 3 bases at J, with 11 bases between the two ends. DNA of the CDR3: TGTGCCAGCAGCGTAGCTTCCCGGTCGACAGATACGCAGTATTTT. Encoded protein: CASSVASRSTDTQYF.

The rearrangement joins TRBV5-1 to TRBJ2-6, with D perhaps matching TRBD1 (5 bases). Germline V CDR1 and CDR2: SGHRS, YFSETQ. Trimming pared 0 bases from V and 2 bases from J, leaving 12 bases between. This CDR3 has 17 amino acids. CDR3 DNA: TGCGCCAGCAGCTTGGGACAGAGTGGTGCTGGGGCCAACGTCCTGACTTTC. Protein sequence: CASSLGQSGAGANVLTF.

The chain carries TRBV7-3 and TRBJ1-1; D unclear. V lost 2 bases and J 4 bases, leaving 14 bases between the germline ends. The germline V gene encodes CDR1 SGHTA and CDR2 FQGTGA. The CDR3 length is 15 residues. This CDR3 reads CASSLYNSRTTEAFF. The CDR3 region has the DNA TGTGCCAGCAGCTTATATAACAGCCGAACCACTGAAGCTTTCTTT.

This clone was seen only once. In DNA, the CDR3 is TGTGCCAGCAGCTTAGGGGGGCCTTACAATGAGCAGTTCTTC. This translates into CASSLGGPYNEQFF. The chain couples TRBV7-2 to TRBJ2-1; D might be TRBD1 (6 bases). Germline lookup yields CDR1 SGHTA and CDR2 FQGNSA. Trimming removed 1 base at V and 4 bases at J, with 8 bases between. The CDR3 totals 14 residues.

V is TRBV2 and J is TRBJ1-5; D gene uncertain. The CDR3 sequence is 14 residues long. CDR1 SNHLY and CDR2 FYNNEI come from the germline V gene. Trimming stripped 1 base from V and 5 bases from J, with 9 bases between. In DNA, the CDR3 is TGTGCCAGCAGTGAAGGGGGAGGGTATCAGCCCCAGCATTTT. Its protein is CASSEGGGYQPQHF.

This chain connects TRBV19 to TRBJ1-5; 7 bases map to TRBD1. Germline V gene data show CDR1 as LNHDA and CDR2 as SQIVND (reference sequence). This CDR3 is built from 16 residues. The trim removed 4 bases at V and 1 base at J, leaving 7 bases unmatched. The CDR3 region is CASSSRGGWSNQPQHF. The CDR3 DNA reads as TGTGCCAGTAGTAGCCGAGGGGGCTGGAGCAATCAGCCCCAGCATTTT.

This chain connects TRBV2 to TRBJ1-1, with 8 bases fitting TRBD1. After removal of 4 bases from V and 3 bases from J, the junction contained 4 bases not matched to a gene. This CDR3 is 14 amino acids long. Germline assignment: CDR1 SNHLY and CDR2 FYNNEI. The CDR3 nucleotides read TGTGCCAGCAGTGGTCCACAGGGGGACACTGAAGCTTTCTTT. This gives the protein CASSGPQGDTEAFF.

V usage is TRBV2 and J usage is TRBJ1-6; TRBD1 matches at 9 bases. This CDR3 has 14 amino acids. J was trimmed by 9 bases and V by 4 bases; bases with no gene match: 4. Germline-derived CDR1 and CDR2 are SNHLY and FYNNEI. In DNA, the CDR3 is TGTGCCAGCAGTGGGACAGGGGATCGTTCACCCCTCCACTTT. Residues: CASSGTGDRSPLHF.